This T cell receptor beta chain was documented in a study of shared clonotypes between healthy human individuals. Generated by immunoSEQ multiplex PCR, the TCRdb table keeps only in-frame clones and is missing some. The sample yields 1.4 million to 1.5 million clones, around 97% seen once. This CDR3 region has 13 residues. V was trimmed by 6 bases and J by 1 base, leaving 10 bases between them. Germline values: CDR1 SGDLS, CDR2 YYNGEE. This clone was seen just once. Its cognate antigen is unknown. Among the donors, all were Caucasian adults who lived in Nashville, Tennessee. Negatively enriched CD4+ T cells were divided by CD45RA into naive and memory. Study conclusions and caveats: Investigators expected sequencing depth to affect clonotype sharing among donors. Apart from blood, nothing was sampled; tissue repertoires likely differ.

Sample: naive CD4+ T cells sorted from blood. As to subset: CD45RA+ positively selected. The sequence was obtained from a man aged 25-40 years in good health. The chain has TRBV9 and TRBJ2-5, with D perhaps TRBD1 or TRBD2 (5 bases each). This CDR3 is CASNGASQETQYF. The CDR3 DNA follows: TGTGCCAGCAACGGGGCCTCCCAAGAGACCCAGTACTTC. The complete variable domain, with remaining parts taken from reference TRBV9 and TRBJ2-5, reads DSGVTQTPKHLITATGQRVTLRCSPRSGDLSVYWYQQSLDQGLQFLIQYYNGEERAKGNILERFSAQQFPDLHSELNLSSLELGDSALYFCASNGASQETQYFGPGTRLLVL.